Following are 7 T cell receptor beta chains from one sample sequenced in a study of T cell repertoires in cytomegalovirus infection. TCRdb passed the reads through MiXCR, listing each CDR3 protein once. The sample holds a few hundred thousand distinct CDR3 sequences, roughly 20% seen once. Source material: PBMCs. These receptors were taken from a human donor in good health (CMV status not recorded). Some clones in this sample may be carry-over from other donors' samples.

This clonotype has ten or more counts. V gene TRBV12-3 or TRBV12-4 combines with J gene TRBJ2-5; D not resolved. CDR3 size: 12 residues. V lost 6 bases and J lost 5, with 10 bases in between. CDR3 DNA sequence: TGTGCCAGCAGCCTACGGCTGGAGACCCAGTACTTC. The encoded protein is CASSLRLETQYF.

Ten or more counts support this clonotype. V usage is TRBV4-1 and J usage is TRBJ2-7; TRBD2 agrees at 11 bases. The germline gives CDR1 MGHRA, CDR2 YSYEKL. The CDR3 contains 17 residues. After removal of 0 bases from V and 4 bases from J, the junction contained 8 bases not matched to a gene. The CDR3 is CASSQELATSGTYEQYF. In DNA form, the CDR3 reads TGCGCCAGCAGCCAAGAGTTAGCGACTAGCGGGACTTACGAGCAGTACTTC.

Many counts were recorded for this clonotype. This rearrangement joins TRBV28 to TRBJ1-6; D is uncertain. Trimming took off 2 bases at V and 5 bases at J, with 19 bases between the two ends. This CDR3 has 18 residues. From germline, CDR1 is MDHEN and CDR2 SYDVKM. DNA for the CDR3: TGTGCCAGCAGTTTAGAGATCGGGTTAGATACTGATAATTCACCCCTCCACTTT. This translates into CASSLEIGLDTDNSPLHF.

In its sample, this clonotype was seen a few times. V gene TRBV20-1 combines with J gene TRBJ1-1, with 7 bases fitting TRBD1. There are 14 residues in the CDR3. V was clipped by 6 bases and J by 8 bases; unmatched bases: 15. CDR1 and CDR2 from the germline V gene are DFQATT and SNEGSKA (reference sequence). The CDR3 region has the DNA TGCAGTGCAAACCGCCCCCGGGACAGAATAGAAGCTTTCTTT. Encoded protein: CSANRPRDRIEAFF.

This clonotype has a count of ten or more. The rearrangement links TRBV12-5 to TRBJ1-3; a possible D gene is TRBD1 (6 bases). The CDR3 runs 14 residues. V lost 9 bases to trimming and J lost 5 bases, with 17 bases between them. Germline loops: CDR1 LGHNT, CDR2 FRNRAP. CDR3 amino acids: CASTSGAGRNTIYF. The CDR3 DNA follows: TGTGCTAGCACTTCGGGGGCAGGGAGAAACACCATATATTTT.

CDR3 loop: CASSLSGTYSPPFF. The CDR3 nucleotides read TGTGCCAGCAGTTTAAGCGGGACATACTCCCCCCCTTTCTTT. The V and J genes are TRBV12-3 or TRBV12-4 and TRBJ1-1; D might be TRBD1 (6 bases). V was trimmed by 2 bases and J by 12 bases, leaving 19 bases between them. The CDR3 length is 14 residues.

This chain links TRBV15 with TRBJ2-2; the D gene is possibly TRBD1 (5 bases). The CDR3 runs 14 residues. With 6 bases removed from V and 5 bases from J, the gap between germline ends came to 13 bases. Germline V lookup: CDR1 LNHNV, CDR2 YYDKDF (reference sequence). CDR3 DNA sequence: TGTGCCACCAGGATCGACAGCCGGACCGGGGAGCTGTTTTTT. This sequence encodes CATRIDSRTGELFF.